This paragraph reports one T cell receptor (beta chain). What it recognizes is unknown. The data originate from a study of cytomegalovirus exposure and HLA in healthy donors. General study results and limits: The authors listed around 150 TCR beta chains as cytomegalovirus-associated. Several V segments, TRBV6-2 and TRBV6-3 among them, could not be told apart and were dropped. There were reportedly fewer N-insertions in an Asian-associated ancestry cluster than the roughly 700-donor mean, in a later analysis.

Vbeta (60) and Jbeta (13) primers were used in the PCR. TCRdb keeps only in-frame clones here, not all; method: immunoSEQ multiplex PCR. The sample carries approximately 110,000 clones, 73% recorded once. Healthy bone marrow donors supplied every sample. Germline-derived CDR1 and CDR2 are SGDLS and YYNGEE. CDR3 size: 15 residues. The V and J ends lost 4 bases and 10 bases, in that order; junction bases with no gene match: 8. The chain couples TRBV9 to TRBJ2-1; TRBD2 agrees at 13 bases. The TCR comes from a man between 40 and 49 years old in good health and CMV-seronegative. Sequenced input: PBMCs. The CDR3 is CASSSGLAGPREQFF. The DNA of the CDR3 is TGTGCCAGCAGCTCGGGACTAGCGGGGCCTCGGGAGCAGTTCTTC.